A selection of T cell receptor beta chains follows, all from one sample in a study of blood T cells in healthy people across ages. Via MiXCR, TCRdb re-called the 5' RACE reads, giving one row per CDR3 protein. Counted here are 1.2 million to 1.5 million distinct CDR3 sequences, around 55% occurring once; the ten biggest clones make up 6.7%. The sample taken for sequencing was blood. These receptor sequences come from a man aged 18 to 29 in good health. Both conserved end residues are part of each CDR3. Fields, in order: D gene, V gene, J gene, clone size, CDR3 protein, CDR3 DNA. D genes are given only for firm matches. Clone size is stated in some rows and not others, as once, few, many or a class when expanded.

NA	TRBV4-1	TRBJ1-1	few	CASSQDNSSPEAFF	TGCGCCAGCAGCCAAGATAATTCGTCCCCCGAAGCTTTCTTT
NA	TRBV25-1	TRBJ2-7	few	CASTQAGSEQYF	TGTGCCAGCACCCAGGCCGGATCCGAGCAGTACTTC
TRBD1	TRBV6-2/TRBV6-3	TRBJ1-2	few	CASRPTGGDGYTF	TGTGCCAGCAGACCCACAGGGGGCGATGGCTACACCTTC
NA	TRBV6-2/TRBV6-3	TRBJ2-2	NA	CASSKDLETGELFF	TGTGCCAGCAGTAAAGACTTGGAAACCGGGGAGCTGTTTTTT
NA	TRBV7-8	TRBJ2-1	NA	CATEPNRDWRNEQFF	TGTGCCACCGAACCGAACCGGGACTGGAGGAATGAGCAGTTCTTC
TRBD1	TRBV20-1	TRBJ2-7	NA	CSARWDRAQHEQYF	TGCAGTGCTAGATGGGACAGGGCCCAACACGAGCAGTACTTC
NA	TRBV11-2	TRBJ2-2	NA	CASSPTRFANTGELFF	TGTGCCAGCAGTCCAACAAGATTCGCGAACACCGGGGAGCTGTTTTTT
NA	TRBV12-3/TRBV12-4	TRBJ2-7	NA	CASSRQGTIRHEQYF	TGTGCCAGCAGTCGTCAGGGGACGATCCGTCATGAGCAGTACTTC
NA	TRBV20-1	TRBJ1-2	NA	CSAWTSAGYTF	TGCAGTGCTTGGACGTCGGCTGGCTACACCTTC
TRBD2	TRBV10-3	TRBJ2-5	few	CAISGGRAETQYF	TGTGCCATCAGTGGCGGGAGGGCAGAGACCCAGTACTTC